Presented here are 2 T cell receptor beta chains from one specimen sequenced in a study of PD-L1 blockade in urothelial cancer. TCRdb's copy holds only in-frame clones and misses some; the assay was immunoSEQ multiplex PCR. The table includes roughly 55,000 clones, about 86% detected once. The time point denotes: pretreatment peripheral blood. This material consisted of PBMCs, taken around atezolizumab (anti-PD-L1) treatment. The receptors here all came from a man in his 60s with urothelial cancer.

This chain connects TRBV9 to TRBJ2-5, with 12 bases that match TRBD2. J gave up 4 bases and V 3 bases, and 4 bases lay outside the gene matches. This CDR3 spans 15 amino acids. Germline V lookup: CDR1 SGDLS, CDR2 YYNGEE. The CDR3 region has the DNA TGTGCCAGCAGCGCAGGACTAGCGGGAAGAGAGACCCAGTACTTC. Translation gives CASSAGLAGRETQYF.

The chain has TRBV7-9 and TRBJ2-3, with D maybe TRBD1 (6 bases). There are 14 residues in the CDR3. V was trimmed by 5 bases and J by 2 bases, leaving 11 bases between them. Germline CDR1 and CDR2: SEHNR and FQNEAQ (reference sequence). CDR3 coding DNA: TGTGCCAGCAGCCCGGACAGAATCACAGATACGCAGTATTTT. Protein product: CASSPDRITDTQYF. The complete variable domain, with remaining parts taken from reference TRBV7-9 and TRBJ2-3, reads DTGVSQNPRHKITKRGQNVTFRCDPISEHNRLYWYRQTLGQGPEFLTYFQNEAQLEKSRLLSDRFSAERPKGSFSTLEIQRTEQGDSAMYLCASSPDRITDTQYFGPGTRLTVL.